The TCR beta chain described here comes from a study of T cell responses to AZD1222 COVID-19 vaccine. Study observations and caveats: Just a handful of people given AZD1222 tested seropositive at baseline.

Assay: immunoSEQ multiplex PCR; the TCRdb copy retains only in-frame clones and omits some. The table records about 110,000 clones, approximately 89% of them present only once. Comments on this clone: Its antigen is not known.

The CDR3 is made up of 15 amino acids. In germline, CDR1 is SGHRS, CDR2 YFSETQ. V was clipped by 2 bases and J by 6 bases, with 15 bases between them. The rearrangement joins TRBV5-1 to TRBJ2-1; D call uncertain. The sequence came from an adult in good health. This specimen consisted of peripheral blood, obtained on day 0 of AZD1222 vaccination. The CDR3 DNA follows: TGCGCCAGCAGCTTCAGGTCACAGCCGTCCAATGAGCAGTTCTTC. The encoded protein is CASSFRSQPSNEQFF.